This record covers a single TCR beta chain. The specificity of this receptor is unknown. One base away there is no much larger clone; base qualities are not given. Trimming removed 4 bases from V and 5 bases from J; the gene matches leave 5 bases unexplained. Including the terminal cysteine and valine, the CDR3 comprises 14 residues. The only DNA kept is the CDR3, 42 bases in frame from the first base. CDR1 and CDR2, per the germline V gene, are MGHRA and YSYEKL. These data belong to a study of Ad26.COV2.S vaccination and SARS-CoV-2 variants (dated by TCRdb to about 2021). As for the study more broadly: Vaccine-arm donors came from COV1001, a multicentre, randomized, double-blind, placebo-controlled phase I-IIa trial of Ad26.COV2.S in healthy adults. Sequencing of the TCRbeta repertoire served to evaluate the specificity and breadth of SARS-CoV-2-reactive T cell receptors following Ad26.COV2.S vaccination. Trial participants were randomized into five groups of five: low-dose or high-dose Ad26.COV2.S given once or twice, or placebo on both occasions. A total of 32 samples were included in the TCR-sequenced set, comprising some 20 Ad26.COV2.S vaccine recipients, 5 placebo recipients and 8 SARS-CoV-2 convalescent individuals. Throughout the experiments and outcome assessment, investigators stayed blinded to trial group allocation. Ad26.COV2.S was administered intramuscularly at 5 x 10^10 or 1 x 10^11 viral particles, either as a single shot or as two shots given 56 days apart.

The study at large found these results: Comparable non-spike TCR breadth was observed between vaccine and placebo recipients, consistent with only spike being contained in the vaccine. Substantial breadth of spike-specific CD8+ and CD4+ T cell responses was reported after vaccination. The study was not powered for comparison of responses between vaccine doses or regimens. Compared with placebo recipients, Ad26.COV2.S recipients showed higher spike-specific TCR breadth (P = 0.0014). It was noted by the authors that total T cell responses may have been underestimated by the TCR breadth and depth analyses.

The sample's treatment or condition label is to be understood as: 15 to 20 received Ad26.COV2.S at low or high dose, single or two shots; 5 received placebo; per-sample allocation not given. Repertoires of vaccine and placebo recipients were sequenced from samples collected on day 63 after the first injection. Between 29 July and 7 August 2020, Cohort 1b enrolled 20 to 30 adults aged 18-55 years at one site in Boston, USA. Ad26.COV2.S was a replication-incompetent adenovirus type 26 vector that expressed a prefusion-stabilized SARS-CoV-2 spike protein derived from the original Wuhan strain. TCRbeta CDR3 regions were sequenced with the immunoSEQ Assay. After extraction, genomic DNA underwent amplification by bias-controlled multiplex PCR, followed by high-throughput sequencing. The paper's data handling went like this. To quantify the absolute abundance of every unique TCRbeta CDR3 region, sequences were collapsed and filtered. T cell fraction was estimated by normalizing TCRbeta template counts to usable DNA, which was measured by amplifying reference genes present in all nucleated cells. Repertoire TCRs were annotated as SARS-CoV-2-specific by exact matching of V gene, CDR3 amino acid sequence and J gene to a known reactive TCR set. The reference SARS-CoV-2 TCR set came from MIRA and was filtered for enrichment in COVID-19-positive ImmuneCODE repertoires, removing public or cross-reactive TCRs. Drawing on the MIRA antigens, annotated TCRs were analysed further at the level of specific ORF or position within ORF. Depth was the summed frequency of annotated unique rearrangements, while breadth was defined as annotated unique rearrangements over total unique productive rearrangements. Group comparisons of TCR breadth used two-sided Wilcoxon rank-sum tests. Not all clones reach the TCRdb copy of this immuneACCESS table, which keeps in-frame sequences only. Checked studies attribute under half of the gap to unresolved V genes and leave the rest unexplained. V and J calls and clone size are given by that table; D and trimming were obtained from the DNA. Counted in this sample were 300,000 to 350,000 clones; about nine tenths of them appeared once. The top ten clones comprise around 5.5% of the sample.

The sequence is built from TRBV4-1 and TRBJ2-7, with 10 bases matching TRBD1. The specimen was peripheral blood, collected in a trial of Ad26.COV2.S vaccine versus placebo. The receptor was derived from a person between 18 and 59 years old who received the Ad26.COV2.S COVID-19 vaccine or a placebo. Here is the DNA: TGCGCCAGCAGCCCTGGACAGGGGGTTAACGAGCAGTACGTC. This gives the protein CASSPGQGVNEQYV.